The 26 T cell receptor beta chains in this list originate from one sample, sequenced in a study of identical twins (TCRdb year 2016). The library was built by means of 5' RACE. The sequencer listed for this sample is Illumina HiSeq 2000. Using fastp at Q25 and MiXCR, TCRdb reprocessed the public reads and kept productive beta chains. A single entry per CDR3 protein holds the most common genes and DNA from its merged rows. The sample table holds 240,000 or so distinct CDR3 sequences, of which 5.5% to 8% were seen once. Of the sample, roughly 3.9% falls within the top ten clones. This same sample was also part of a study on yellow fever vaccine responses in identical twins.

The sample taken for sequencing was memory (CD45RO+) T cells sorted from blood. This sample's cell subset or site label indicates: CD45RO+ enriched T cells. The source of these receptors is a woman under 30 in good health.

J is TRBJ1-5 and V is TRBV28, with 7 nucleotides matching TRBD1. The CDR3 has 15 amino acids. V trimming: 5 bases; J trimming: 4 bases; junction bases outside the gene matches: 8. Germline values: CDR1 MDHEN, CDR2 SYDVKM. The CDR3 nucleotides are TGTGCCAGCAGTCCCCCTTCGACAGGGAATCAGCCCCAGCATTTT. Encoded protein: CASSPPSTGNQPQHF.

As concerns this clonotype: Just one base apart from a much larger clone, this may be a read error. This likely comes from a read error, as the CDR3 has no conserved phenylalanine or tryptophan at its end. The chain uses TRBV12-3 or TRBV12-4 and TRBJ2-1, with unresolved D. This CDR3 is built from 15 residues. The ends were cut back, 1 base at V and 0 bases at J, with 7 bases in the middle. This CDR3 reads CASSLERSSYNEQFL. In DNA form, the CDR3 reads TGTGCCAGCAGTTTAGAGAGAAGCTCCTACAATGAGCAGTTCCTC.

Many counts were recorded for this clonotype. This chain links TRBV7-8 with TRBJ2-7; D gene uncertain. Germline loops: CDR1 SGHVS, CDR2 FQNEAQ. CDR3 length: 11 residues. V lost 4 bases and J 4 bases, leaving 5 bases between the germline ends. The CDR3: CASSSLYEQYV. The CDR3 DNA reads TGTGCCAGCAGCTCCCTGTACGAGCAGTACGTC.

This clonotype was seen at least ten times. The rearrangement uses TRBV4-1 and TRBJ2-2; the match to TRBD2 covers 14 bases. CDR1 and CDR2 from the germline V gene are MGHRA and YSYEKL. The CDR3 is 18 amino acids. Germline trimming cut 3 bases from V and 0 bases from J; bases unmatched to any gene: 3. The chain's CDR3 is CASSQGLAGDANTGELFF. For the CDR3, the DNA is TGCGCCAGCAGCCAGGGACTAGCGGGGGACGCGAACACCGGGGAGCTGTTTTTT.

This clonotype came up many times. The V call is TRBV15, the J call TRBJ2-5; no firm D call. There are 15 residues in the CDR3. Germline-derived CDR1 and CDR2 are LNHNV and YYDKDF (reference sequence). Trimming took off 3 bases at V and 2 bases at J, with 13 bases between the two ends. The CDR3 region has the DNA TGTGCCACCAGCAGCAACTACCTCCTACAAGAGACCCAGTACTTC. It is translated as CATSSNYLLQETQYF.

The table lists this clonotype with many counts. The V and J genes are TRBV5-1 and TRBJ2-6; unclear D gene. This CDR3 has 14 residues. The germline V gene has CDR1 SGHRS and CDR2 YFSETQ. V gave up 2 bases and J gave up 6 bases, with 9 bases separating them. The CDR3 region is CASSFGDSANVLTF. CDR3 in DNA: TGCGCCAGCAGCTTTGGGGATTCGGCCAACGTCCTGACTTTC.

This clonotype came up a few times. The V gene is TRBV5-1, the J gene TRBJ2-2, with 11 bases lining up with TRBD2. Germline V gives CDR1 SGHRS, CDR2 YFSETQ. Trimming took 1 base from V and 8 from J; bases not matched to a gene: 4. CDR3 length: 15 residues. The CDR3 DNA is TGCGCCAGCAGCTTGACTAGCGGGAGACCTGGGGAGCTGTTTTTT. Translated: CASSLTSGRPGELFF. The variable domain in full, completed from reference TRBV5-1 and TRBJ2-2, reads KAGVTQTPRYLIKTRGQQVTLSCSPISGHRSVSWYQQTPGQGLQFLFEYFSETQRNKGNFPGRFSGRQFSNSRSEMNVSTLELGDSALYLCASSLTSGRPGELFFGEGSRLTVL.

This clonotype was observed a handful of times. The genes are TRBV7-2 and TRBJ2-3, with 9 positions matching TRBD2. Germline V CDR1 and CDR2: SGHTA, FQGNSA. V dropped 1 base and J dropped 2; count of bases not matched to a gene: 4. The CDR3 spans 16 residues. CDR3 residues: CASSLGSGGNTDTQYF. The CDR3 nucleotides read TGTGCCAGCAGCTTAGGAAGCGGGGGGAACACAGATACGCAGTATTTT.

This clonotype was seen at least ten times. CDR3 loop: CSVATGYEQYV. The DNA for the CDR3 is TGCAGCGTTGCGACAGGGTACGAGCAGTACGTC. The rearrangement links TRBV29-1 to TRBJ2-7; TRBD1 aligns across 7 bases. The CDR3 length is 11 residues. In germline, CDR1 is SQVTM, CDR2 ANQGSEA. V was clipped by 4 bases and J by 4 bases; unmatched bases: 1.

This chain joins TRBV15 and TRBJ2-1; D possibly matches TRBD1 or TRBD2 (5 bases each). Germline V gives CDR1 LNHNV, CDR2 YYDKDF (reference sequence). The V gene lost 4 bases and the J gene lost 1 base, with 14 bases spanning the gap. CDR3 length: 16 residues. In DNA form, the CDR3 reads TGTGCCACCAGCACAGGCCGGGACCCTTCCTACAATGAGCAGTTCTTC. Its protein is CATSTGRDPSYNEQFF. The full variable domain, completed using reference TRBV15 and TRBJ2-1, is DAMVIQNPRYQVTQFGKPVTLSCSQTLNHNVMYWYQQKSSQAPKLLFHYYDKDFNNEADTPDNFQSRRPNTSFCFLDIRSPGLGDTAMYLCATSTGRDPSYNEQFFGPGTRLTVL.

There are many counts of this clonotype. The chain uses TRBV29-1 and TRBJ1-2; 10 bases agree with TRBD1. The CDR3 is made up of 12 amino acids. Germline V gene sequence: CDR1 SQVTM, CDR2 ANQGSEA. The J segment lost 5 bases and the V segment lost 5 bases, leaving 2 bases of the junction unmatched. This chain's CDR3 is CSVMDRGYGYTF. CDR3 bases: TGCAGCGTTATGGACAGGGGGTATGGCTACACCTTC. The whole variable domain, remainder taken from reference TRBV29-1 and TRBJ1-2, is SAVISQKPSRDICQRGTSLTIQCQVDSQVTMMFWYRQQPGQSLTLIATANQGSEATYESGFVIDKFPISRPNLTFSTLTVSNMSPEDSSIYLCSVMDRGYGYTFGSGTRLTVV.

This clonotype was seen more than once but under ten times. The J gene is TRBJ2-5, the V gene TRBV5-1; D gene unclear. V lost 0 bases to trimming and J lost 9 bases, with 12 bases between them. The CDR3 loop spans 13 amino acids. Looked up from germline, CDR1 is SGHRS and CDR2 is YFSETQ. CDR3 sequence reads: CASSLEAFWAQYF. The CDR3 DNA follows: TGCGCCAGCAGCTTGGAGGCATTTTGGGCCCAGTACTTC.

The CDR3 DNA follows: TGTGCCAGCAGCACCCCCGTCGGTAGCGGGAAACAGTTCTTC. Protein product: CASSTPVGSGKQFF. The chain has TRBV6-1 and TRBJ2-1, with TRBD2 identical over 8 bases. The CDR3 has 14 amino acids. The germline V gene has CDR1 MNHNS and CDR2 SASEGT. Trimming removed 6 bases from V and 13 bases from J; junction bases left unmatched: 14.

In this sample, this clonotype turned up many times. The chain recombines TRBV27 with TRBJ2-6; weak D call: TRBD1 (5 bases). Germline CDR1 reads MNHEY; CDR2 reads SMNVEV (reference sequence). Trimming shortened V by 5 bases and J by 1 base, and 9 bases separated the two germline ends. This CDR3 is 15 amino acids long. The CDR3 sequence: CASSLQVSGANVLTF. The CDR3, as DNA: TGTGCCAGCAGTCTACAGGTGTCTGGGGCCAACGTCCTGACTTTC.

This clonotype occurred a few times. The chain couples TRBV20-1 to TRBJ2-1; D gene ambiguous. The CDR3 sequence is 14 residues long. CDR1 DFQATT and CDR2 SNEGSKA come from the germline V gene (reference sequence). V lost 3 bases, J lost 0 bases, and 9 bases lay in between. CDR3 protein: CSASIRSSYNEQFF. CDR3 nucleotides: TGCAGTGCTAGTATTCGAAGCTCCTACAATGAGCAGTTCTTC.

This clonotype has ten or more counts. The gene calls are TRBV12-3 or TRBV12-4 and TRBJ2-1; D remains unclear. The CDR3 has 12 residues. Trimming took 3 bases from V and 4 from J, leaving 4 bases between them. Here the CDR3 reads CASSFGYNEQFF. CDR3 DNA: TGTGCCAGCAGTTTCGGGTACAATGAGCAGTTCTTC.

CDR3 loop: CASNTGTYYGYTF. CDR3 DNA: TGTGCCAGCAATACAGGGACTTACTATGGCTACACCTTC. The chain is built from TRBV2 and TRBJ1-2; D possibly corresponds to TRBD1 (6 bases). The ends were cut back, 7 bases at V and 3 bases at J, with 12 bases in the middle. In germline, CDR1 is SNHLY, CDR2 FYNNEI. The CDR3 is 13 residues long.

This clonotype was seen only a few times. This chain links TRBV5-1 with TRBJ1-4; no clear D gene. The CDR3 runs 15 residues. The germline CDR1 and CDR2 sequences are SGHRS and YFSETQ. V was trimmed by 0 bases and J by 7 bases, leaving 13 bases between them. The CDR3 here is CASSLDSSFSEKLFF. The CDR3, as DNA: TGCGCCAGCAGCTTGGACAGTAGTTTTTCTGAAAAACTGTTTTTT.

V is TRBV3-1 and J is TRBJ2-5; 12 bases are a match to TRBD2. CDR1 is LGHDT, CDR2 YNNKEL, per germline (reference sequence). The CDR3 has 14 amino acids. V was pared by 8 bases and J by 9 bases, with 10 bases of the junction left unmatched. CDR3 coding DNA: TGTGCCAGCCTACTAGCGGGAGGAACAGGGGCCCAGTACTTC. Translation gives CASLLAGGTGAQYF.

The chain joins TRBV5-1 to TRBJ2-1; 9 bases fit TRBD1. The CDR3 runs 14 residues. The J segment lost 7 bases and the V segment lost 4 bases, leaving 6 bases of the junction unmatched. Per germline, CDR1 SGHRS and CDR2 YFSETQ. In DNA, the CDR3 is TGCGCCAGCAGCATAAGGGACAGGGTGAATGAGCAGTTCTTC. Its translation: CASSIRDRVNEQFF.

This clonotype came up many times. The J gene is TRBJ1-1, the V gene TRBV5-1; D unresolved. V lost 1 base to trimming and J lost 4 bases, with 8 bases between them. Germline lookup yields CDR1 SGHRS and CDR2 YFSETQ. There are 13 residues in the CDR3. The chain's CDR3 is CASSLMDLTEAFF. In nucleotides, the CDR3 is TGCGCCAGCAGCTTGATGGACCTCACTGAAGCTTTCTTT.

This clonotype was picked up many times. The chain employs TRBV27 and TRBJ2-5; tentatively, D is TRBD1 or TRBD2 (5 bases each). V lost 4 bases and J lost 4, with 16 bases in between. CDR3 length: 15 residues. The germline V gene has CDR1 MNHEY and CDR2 SMNVEV (reference sequence). CDR3: CASSSLVGTGETQYF. The CDR3, as DNA: TGTGCCAGCAGTTCCCTCGTAGGGACCGGAGAGACCCAGTACTTC.

This clonotype has a count of ten or more. The chain is built from TRBV24-1 and TRBJ2-1, with 8 bases lining up with TRBD1. The ends lost 0 bases at V and 7 bases at J; junction bases unmatched: 7. The CDR3 runs 16 residues. Germline CDR1 reads KGHDR; CDR2 reads SFDVKD. DNA of the CDR3: TGTGCCACCAGTGATTTGCCGCAGGGGGCTTTGAATGAGCAGTTCTTC. Encoded protein: CATSDLPQGALNEQFF.

There are a few counts of this clonotype. The chain uses TRBV5-4 and TRBJ2-5; D possibly corresponds to TRBD1 (5 bases). The CDR3 loop spans 17 amino acids. Between the trimmed V and J ends, which lost 1 base and 0 bases, there was a span of 16 bases. The germline V gene encodes CDR1 SGHNT and CDR2 YYREEE (reference sequence). The CDR3 here is CASSLSGRQPYQETQYF. The CDR3 DNA is TGTGCCAGCAGCTTGTCTGGGCGACAGCCGTACCAAGAGACCCAGTACTTC.

The chain links TRBV6-4 to TRBJ2-1; the match to TRBD1 covers 8 bases. The CDR3 loop spans 15 amino acids. V gave up 2 bases and J gave up 3 bases; unmatched junction bases: 3. The germline CDR1 and CDR2 sequences are MRHNA and SNTAGT. The CDR3 is CASSDAGQGYNEQFF. The CDR3 nucleotides read TGTGCCAGCAGTGACGCAGGACAGGGCTACAATGAGCAGTTCTTC.

In its sample, this clonotype was seen many times. The chain is built from TRBV7-3 and TRBJ2-3; no clear D gene. The CDR3 runs to 15 residues. The germline V gene has CDR1 SGHTA and CDR2 FQGTGA. Trimming took off 5 bases at V and 4 bases at J, with 16 bases between the two ends. The CDR3 region has the DNA TGTGCCAGCAGCCCGGAAGGGTGGTATCCAGATACGCAGTATTTT. This encodes CASSPEGWYPDTQYF.